This TCR beta chain was identified in a study of identical twins. This clonotype has just a few counts. TCRdb processed the 5' RACE reads anew with MiXCR; each CDR3 protein has one entry. Among 250,000 to 300,000 distinct CDR3 sequences listed, just under 9.5% were seen once. Germline CDR1 and CDR2: MGHRA and YSYEKL. Deletions cut 2 bases from V and 10 bases from J, with 14 bases between. This CDR3 spans 13 amino acids. Another study also made use of these data, one on yellow fever vaccine responses in identical twins.

Sequences were obtained from CD8+ T cells sorted from blood. The chain links TRBV4-1 to TRBJ2-5; D unclear. The clonotype was recovered from a woman in her late teens or twenties in good health. In DNA form, the CDR3 reads TGCGCCAGCAGCCAAACAGCTTCTGTCTACCAGTACTTC. This codes for CASSQTASVYQYF.